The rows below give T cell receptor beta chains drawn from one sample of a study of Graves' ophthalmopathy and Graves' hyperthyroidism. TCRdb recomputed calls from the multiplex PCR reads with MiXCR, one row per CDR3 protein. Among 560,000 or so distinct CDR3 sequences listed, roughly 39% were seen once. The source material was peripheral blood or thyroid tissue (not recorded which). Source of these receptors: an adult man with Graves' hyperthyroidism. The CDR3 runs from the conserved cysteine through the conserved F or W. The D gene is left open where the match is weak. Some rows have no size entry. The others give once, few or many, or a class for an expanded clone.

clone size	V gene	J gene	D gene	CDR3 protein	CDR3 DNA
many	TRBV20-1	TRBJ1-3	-	CSARGGLPNTIYF	TGCAGTGCTAGAGGGGGACTTCCAAACACCATATATTTT
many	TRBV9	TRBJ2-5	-	CASSARGRPQETQYF	TGTGCCAGCAGCGCCCGCGGAAGACCCCAAGAGACCCAGTACTTC
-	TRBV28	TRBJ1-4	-	CASSLMRNNNEKLFF	TGTGCCAGCAGTTTAATGCGGAATAATAATGAAAAACTGTTTTTT
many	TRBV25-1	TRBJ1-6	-	CASSEAGEKGSYNSPLHF	TGTGCCAGCAGTGAAGCCGGTGAAAAGGGCTCCTATAATTCACCCCTCCACTTT
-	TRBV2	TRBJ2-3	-	CASSGLTRTDTQYF	TGTGCCAGCAGTGGACTGACACGCACAGATACGCAGTATTTT
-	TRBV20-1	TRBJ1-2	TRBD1	CSARDSGTGGESGYTF	TGCAGTGCTAGAGATTCCGGGACAGGGGGCGAATCGGGCTACACCTTC
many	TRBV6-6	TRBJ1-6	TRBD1	CASSTGQANSPLHF	TGTGCCAGCAGTACGGGACAGGCGAATTCACCCCTCCACTTT
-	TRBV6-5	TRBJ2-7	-	CASLDSIYGQYF	TGTGCCAGCTTGGACAGTATATACGGGCAGTACTTC
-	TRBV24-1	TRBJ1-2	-	CATSDPPTQGNYGYTF	TGTGCCACCAGTGATCCTCCGACCCAGGGAAACTATGGCTACACCTTC
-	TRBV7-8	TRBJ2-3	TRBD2	CASSLALAVPSTDTQYF	TGTGCCAGCAGCTTGGCTCTAGCGGTACCTAGCACAGATACGCAGTATTTT
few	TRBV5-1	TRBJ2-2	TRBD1	CASSSTGDTGELFF	TGCGCCAGCAGCTCGACAGGGGACACCGGGGAGCTGTTTTTT
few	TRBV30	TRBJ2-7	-	CAWSVLGRLPQYF	TGTGCCTGGAGTGTACTGGGACGGCTTCCGCAGTACTTC
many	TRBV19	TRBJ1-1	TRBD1	CASSTQNRGMNTEAFF	TGTGCCAGTAGTACCCAAAACAGGGGCATGAACACTGAAGCTTTCTTT
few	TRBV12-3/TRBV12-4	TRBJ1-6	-	CASTLGHSSPLHF	TGTGCCAGCACCTTAGGACACTCTTCACCCCTCCACTTT
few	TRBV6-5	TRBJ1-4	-	CASSPRQRTLNEKLFF	TGTGCCAGCAGTCCCCGCCAAAGGACCCTGAATGAAAAACTGTTTTTT
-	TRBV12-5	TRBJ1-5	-	CASGRSQGPDQPQHF	TGTGCTAGTGGTAGATCTCAGGGGCCGGATCAGCCCCAGCATTTT